This TCR beta chain emerged from a study of T cell responses to AZD1222 COVID-19 vaccine. Study-level findings and limits: Clonal diversity may have been underestimated in mostly white British donors. Targets within unmutated variant regions were reportedly found for nearly half of spike-specific TCRs. The study found vaccine-associated CD4 TCRs spanning spike, dominant at 160-218 and 743-854. Seropositive at baseline were only five or six AZD1222 recipients.

CDR1 is MNHEY, CDR2 SMNVEV, per germline (reference sequence). The length of the CDR3 is 15 residues. V lost 6 bases, J lost 3 bases, and 12 bases lay in between. The table came from immunoSEQ multiplex PCR; TCRdb's copy has only in-frame clones and leaves some out. The top ten hold about 2.6% of the sample, which has 75,000 to 95,000 clones, 85% to 90% seen once. A remark on this clone: The antigen remains undetermined.

The clonotype originates from an adult in good health. The rearrangement uses TRBV27 and TRBJ2-6; D is uncertain. The sequencing used peripheral blood, collected on day 0 of MenACWY control vaccination. CDR3 region: CASRGSLGGANVLTF. The CDR3 region has the DNA TGTGCCAGCAGGGGGTCGTTAGGTGGGGCCAACGTCCTGACTTTC.